The T cell receptor beta chain under discussion was sequenced for a study of post-analysis software for immune sequencing data (dated by TCRdb to between 2014 and 2017). A note on the overall study: The recorded disease courses included relapsing-remitting, secondary progressive and progressive-relapsing multiple sclerosis, and some patients had no subtype annotation. The patient repertoires were compared against about 10 previously published healthy control repertoires obtained from donors aged about 6 to 25 years. A subset of samples was prepared in parallel using single-end sample barcoding, then pooled and co-amplified after Illumina adapter ligation. Results the study describes overall, beyond this receptor: The control group was slightly older than the multiple sclerosis patient group. Direct clustering with F measure showed strong co-clustering of samples prepared in the same batch, prompting a batch-effect correction. Four to six TRBV segments, including TRBV5-6, TRBV5-1 and TRBV20-1, were significantly more frequent in patients than controls. Normalized Chao1 diversity was significantly lower in multiple sclerosis patients than controls, suggesting substantial peripheral T-cell clonal expansion.

This clonotype showed up just a few times. Its antigen target is currently unknown. No per-base quality is available; no much larger clone lies one base away. Library preparation employed PCR. The sequencing machine was an Illumina HiSeq 2500. To reduce PCR and sequencing biases, unique molecular identifiers were incorporated into the TCR beta cDNA libraries. Some 500,000 cDNA molecules were obtained for every 1 to 10 million input T cells, so each molecule roughly corresponded to one T cell. The patient libraries were prepared and sequenced with the same protocol used for the earlier healthy control dataset. Samples belonging to the same batch were prepared together, multiplexed and sequenced on a shared HiSeq lane. The original pipeline was this. MIGEC handled the raw barcoded reads, throwing out single-read molecular identifier groups before consensus assembly and CDR3 extraction. Clonotype tables were post-analysed with VDJtools, and diversity was normalized by down-sampling all datasets to the smallest sample size. In repertoire overlap clustering, CDR3 amino acid sequences, but not nucleotide sequences, were matched to correct batch-related cross-sample contamination. In-frame beta chains were kept once TCRdb had trimmed the public reads at Q25 with fastp and called clones with MiXCR. Rows merge per CDR3 protein into single entries with the most common DNA and genes. It is TCRdb's table, rather than the study itself, that gives the V and J calls and clone size. This sample has 450,000 or so distinct CDR3 sequences in its table, and approximately 46% of those were observed once. The biggest ten clones account for around 10% of the sample.

CDR1 and CDR2, per the germline V gene, are KGHSH and LQKENI. Measured from the cysteine to the phenylalanine, the CDR3 is 14 residues long. Of all the DNA, just the CDR3 is kept, 42 bases in frame from base 1. V is reduced by 3 bases and J by 6 bases, leaving a spacing of 12 bases between them. To demonstrate the VDJtools post-analysis software, the study profiled TCR beta repertoires from the peripheral blood of about a dozen young patients with multiple sclerosis. The multiple sclerosis patients were children and adolescents between roughly 6 and 17 years of age. The chain employs TRBV18 and TRBJ2-1, with TRBD1 tentatively as D gene (5 bases match). The receptor's source is a girl under 18 with multiple sclerosis. Material for sequencing was blood. CDR3 region: CASSPLQAPNEQFF. The DNA is as follows: TGTGCCAGCTCACCGCTACAGGCACCCAATGAGCAGTTCTTC.